Below are 7 T cell receptor beta chains sequenced from a single sample in a study of OX40 agonist ivuxolimab in advanced cancers. Using immunoSEQ multiplex PCR, the repertoire was profiled, and TCRdb retains in-frame clones only, with some absent. The table shows approximately 20,000 clones, with roughly 80% occurring only once. Material: CD4+ or CD8+ T cells sorted from blood, obtained in a trial of the OX40 agonist ivuxolimab. The receptor set was obtained from an adult with an advanced solid tumor such as melanoma, head and neck, liver or kidney cancer.

The chain recombines TRBV7-2 with TRBJ2-1; D unresolved. This CDR3 is 15 amino acids long. Trimming took 4 bases from V and 12 from J, leaving 22 bases between them. Germline CDR1 SGHTA, CDR2 FQGNSA. The CDR3 nucleotides read TGTGCCAGCAGCTCCGACGGGCCCACTCGGTGGGGGCAGTTCTTC. Amino acid sequence: CASSSDGPTRWGQFF.

This CDR3 is CASSLGGYSNQPQHF. Here the CDR3 DNA reads TGCGCCAGCAGCTTGGGGGGGTATAGCAATCAGCCCCAGCATTTT. The chain links TRBV5-1 to TRBJ1-5, with D tentatively TRBD1 (5 bases). The CDR3 consists of 15 residues. In germline, CDR1 is SGHRS, CDR2 YFSETQ. V lost 0 bases, J lost 0 bases, and 7 bases lay in between.

The chain couples TRBV9 to TRBJ2-7, with D perhaps matching TRBD2 (5 bases). Germline CDR1 and CDR2: SGDLS and YYNGEE. The CDR3 contains 12 residues. V lost 0 bases to trimming and J lost 4 bases, with 5 bases between them. Here the CDR3 reads CASSVGEYEQYF. For the CDR3, the DNA is TGTGCCAGCAGCGTAGGGGAGTACGAGCAGTACTTC.

The chain uses TRBV11-2 and TRBJ2-3; 7 bases align to TRBD2. Germline V lookup: CDR1 SGHAT, CDR2 FQNNGV. Trimming cost V 5 bases and J 0 bases; bases outside gene matches: 5. There are 15 residues in the CDR3. CDR3 sequence (DNA): TGTGCCAGCAGCCTCATGGGGGGGAGCACAGATACGCAGTATTTT. Residues: CASSLMGGSTDTQYF.

This chain links TRBV9 with TRBJ1-2, with D perhaps matching TRBD1 (5 bases). This CDR3 is 13 amino acids long. The V end was cut by 4 bases, the J end by 8 bases, with 15 bases between. CDR1 and CDR2 (germline): SGDLS, YYNGEE. Written as DNA, the CDR3 is TGTGCCAGCAGCCCAGGGACGGGGGAAGGCTACACCTTC. It codes for CASSPGTGEGYTF.

With respect to this clone: A read error may produce the germline difference seen at one junction end. The chain has TRBV14 and TRBJ2-1; possible D gene TRBD2, 6 bases. Germline values: CDR1 SGHDN, CDR2 FVKESK. CDR3 length equals 14 residues. DNA of the CDR3: TGTGCCAGCAGTCAAGCACTTCCGGGAGATGAGCAGTTCTTC. It specifies CASSQALPGDEQFF.

This clone was seen a few times. This chain links TRBV5-5 with TRBJ1-5, with TRBD1 identical over 7 bases. Germline V gene lookup returns CDR1 SGHKS and CDR2 YYEKEE (reference sequence). The J segment lost 3 bases and the V segment lost 4 bases, leaving 10 bases of the junction unmatched. CDR3 size: 16 residues. The CDR3 here is CASSTTTGRANQPQHF. CDR3 sequence (DNA): TGTGCCAGCAGCACAACGACAGGGAGGGCCAATCAGCCCCAGCATTTT.